What follows are 31 T cell receptor beta chains derived from one specimen sequenced in a study of OX40 agonist ivuxolimab in advanced cancers. The library was produced with the immunoSEQ multiplex PCR assay. TCRdb's version of the immuneACCESS table is confined to in-frame rearrangements and falls short of the full clone set. An unresolved V gene accounts for under half of the shortfall where checked; the remainder is of unknown origin. The sample table records about 53,000 clones; approximately 81% of these occur just once. Of the sample, around 4.6% is held by the ten largest clones. The specimen comprised CD4+ or CD8+ T cells sorted from blood, sampled in a trial of the OX40 agonist ivuxolimab. These receptors were collected from an adult with an advanced solid tumor such as melanoma, head and neck, liver or kidney cancer.

In the case of this clone: Other nucleotide sequences from this sample produce the same CDR3. The chain carries TRBV11-2 and TRBJ2-5; D unresolved. The CDR3 contains 14 residues. V lost 0 bases, J lost 4 bases, and 9 bases lay in between. Per germline, CDR1 SGHAT and CDR2 FQNNGV. The CDR3 reads CASSLEILGETQYF. For the CDR3, the DNA is TGTGCCAGCAGCTTAGAAATTCTGGGAGAGACCCAGTACTTC.

The chain has TRBV28 and TRBJ2-5; D possibly corresponds to TRBD2 (6 bases). Germline V CDR1 and CDR2: MDHEN, SYDVKM. The CDR3 consists of 21 residues. V was clipped by 0 bases and J by 3 bases, with 29 bases between them. The CDR3 DNA is TGTGCCAGCAGTTTATGGATTCGGAGGGGCCGGAAAACACCCGCGGAAGAGACCCAGTACTTC. Translation: CASSLWIRRGRKTPAEETQYF.

The chain carries TRBV7-9 and TRBJ2-7, with 8 bases that match TRBD2. CDR3 size: 14 residues. The germline V gene has CDR1 SEHNR and CDR2 FQNEAQ (reference sequence). The V gene end was trimmed by 2 bases and the J gene end by 4 bases; junction bases not matched to a gene: 4. The CDR3 coding sequence is TGTGCCAGCAGCTTAAGCGGGGGCAGATACGAGCAGTACTTC. Protein sequence: CASSLSGGRYEQYF.

The chain joins TRBV28 to TRBJ1-1; D gene unclear. V lost 2 bases and J lost 2, with 9 bases in between. CDR3 length: 14 amino acids. CDR1 is MDHEN and CDR2 is SYDVKM in the germline V gene. DNA of the CDR3: TGTGCCAGCAGTTTAACCCCCCCAAACACTGAAGCTTTCTTT. It translates to CASSLTPPNTEAFF.

This chain connects TRBV15 to TRBJ1-6, with D unresolved. The V and J ends lost 0 bases and 7 bases respectively, with 10 bases between them. The CDR3 loop spans 15 amino acids. Germline CDR1 is LNHNV and CDR2 is YYDKDF (reference sequence). DNA for the CDR3: TGTGCCACCAGCAGAGATCTTTCTAGGAATTCACCCCTCCACTTT. It is translated as CATSRDLSRNSPLHF. The full variable domain, its missing parts supplied by reference TRBV15 and TRBJ1-6, is DAMVIQNPRYQVTQFGKPVTLSCSQTLNHNVMYWYQQKSSQAPKLLFHYYDKDFNNEADTPDNFQSRRPNTSFCFLDIRSPGLGDTAMYLCATSRDLSRNSPLHFGNGTRLTVT.

CDR3 sequence reads: CASTGGLAGTKNIQYF. For the CDR3, the DNA is TGTGCCAGCACCGGAGGACTAGCGGGAACCAAAAACATTCAGTACTTC. This rearrangement joins TRBV7-8 to TRBJ2-4; TRBD2 aligns across 12 bases. With 7 bases clipped from V and 2 bases from J, the junction kept 6 bases outside the gene matches. Germline loops: CDR1 SGHVS, CDR2 FQNEAQ. This CDR3 comprises 16 residues.

This clone rates as medium-sized (0.01 to 0.1%). The CDR3 protein is CASSYRTGAGNTIYF. The CDR3 DNA reads as TGTGCCAGCAGTTATCGGACAGGAGCAGGAAACACCATATATTTT. This chain uses TRBV2 with TRBJ1-3, with 7 bases matching TRBD1. This CDR3 region has 15 residues. Per the germline V gene, CDR1 is SNHLY and CDR2 is FYNNEI. The ends lost 5 bases at V and 4 bases at J; junction bases unmatched: 8.

V and J are TRBV9 and TRBJ1-2, with no clear D. The CDR3 is 14 amino acids. Per germline, CDR1 SGDLS and CDR2 YYNGEE. V was clipped by 3 bases and J by 4 bases, with 13 bases between them. The CDR3 bases are TGTGCCAGCAGCGCACTCGTGGGGAGCTATGGCTACACCTTC. This gives the protein CASSALVGSYGYTF.

The chain joins TRBV29-1 to TRBJ2-5; no clear D. Germline V gene lookup returns CDR1 SQVTM and CDR2 ANQGSEA. This CDR3 is built from 10 residues. Trimming took 4 bases from V and 3 from J, leaving 3 bases between them. The CDR3 DNA reads as TGCAGCGTTGGTGAAGAGACCCAGTACTTC. It encodes CSVGEETQYF.

The rearrangement uses TRBV11-3 and TRBJ1-1; 9 nucleotides agree with TRBD1. Germline CDR1 SGHNT, CDR2 YENEEA. V lost 5 bases to trimming and J lost 5 bases; unmatched junction nucleotides: 3. This CDR3 region has 13 residues. The CDR3 DNA reads TGTGCCAGCAGCAGGGACAGGGAGACTGAAGCTTTCTTT. It is translated as CASSRDRETEAFF.

The chain joins TRBV28 to TRBJ2-1; 7 bases match TRBD1. Germline V lookup: CDR1 MDHEN, CDR2 SYDVKM. The CDR3 is 16 residues long. Germline trimming cut 5 bases from V and 4 bases from J; bases unmatched to any gene: 11. CDR3 protein: CASSVTQGLPYNEQFF. The CDR3 region has the DNA TGTGCCAGCAGTGTTACACAGGGGCTTCCTTACAATGAGCAGTTCTTC.

DNA for the CDR3: TGTGCCAGCAGCTTACCAAGGGGGGCTAGCGGACTAGCCAAAAACATTCAGTACTTC. Protein product: CASSLPRGASGLAKNIQYF. The J gene is TRBJ2-4, the V gene TRBV7-2; D may be TRBD2 (7 bases). Germline CDR1 SGHTA, CDR2 FQGNSA. This CDR3 comprises 19 residues. V gave up 2 bases and J gave up 0 bases, with 20 bases separating them.

The chain carries TRBV7-2 and TRBJ2-7, with 7 bases fitting TRBD2. Trimming cost V 1 base and J 6 bases; bases outside gene matches: 6. The V gene's germline CDR1 is SGHTA and CDR2 FQGNSA. CDR3 length: 14 amino acids. The CDR3 is CASSLVAGAREQYF. The CDR3 DNA follows: TGTGCCAGCAGCTTAGTGGCGGGAGCGCGCGAGCAGTACTTC.

The V and J genes are TRBV29-1 and TRBJ2-7; D not certain. Germline V gives CDR1 SQVTM, CDR2 ANQGSEA. Trimming pared 7 bases from V and 3 bases from J, leaving 13 bases between. This CDR3 region has 12 residues. The CDR3 nucleotides are TGCAGCGCCCAGAAGACACTCTACGAGCAGTACTTC. Translating it yields CSAQKTLYEQYF.

This chain uses TRBV5-4 with TRBJ2-3, with TRBD2 matching 14 bases. Germline values: CDR1 SGHNT, CDR2 YYREEE (reference sequence). V lost 4 bases to trimming and J lost 2 bases; unmatched junction nucleotides: 3. This CDR3 region has 16 residues. CDR3 amino acids: CASSPGLAGVTDTQYF. For the CDR3, the DNA is TGTGCCAGCAGCCCGGGACTAGCGGGAGTCACAGATACGCAGTATTTT.

The chain uses TRBV7-2 and TRBJ1-5; D not certain. The ends were cut back, 4 bases at V and 2 bases at J, with 12 bases in the middle. Germline V gene data show CDR1 as SGHTA and CDR2 as FQGNSA. CDR3 length equals 15 residues. The CDR3 region is CASSSTRSGNQPQHF. The CDR3 region has the DNA TGTGCCAGCAGCTCTACGCGGTCCGGCAATCAGCCCCAGCATTTT.

This clone was seen only a few times. The chain couples TRBV7-2 to TRBJ2-7, with D uncertain. Trimming shortened V by 2 bases and J by 6 bases, and 8 bases separated the two germline ends. The CDR3 is made up of 12 amino acids. CDR1 is SGHTA and CDR2 is FQGNSA in the germline V gene. CDR3 sequence: CASSLTASEQYF. Here the CDR3 DNA reads TGTGCCAGCAGCTTAACAGCGAGCGAGCAGTACTTC.

V usage is TRBV7-3 and J usage is TRBJ2-1, with 8 bases that match TRBD2. Germline V gene lookup returns CDR1 SGHTA and CDR2 FQGTGA. The CDR3 runs 16 residues. Trimming cost V 1 base and J 3 bases; bases outside gene matches: 5. The CDR3 DNA reads as TGTGCCAGCAGCTTAAGTTCCGCGGGAGGCTACAATGAGCAGTTCTTC. Its protein product is CASSLSSAGGYNEQFF.

This rearrangement joins TRBV28 to TRBJ2-7, with 7 bases aligning to TRBD1. The CDR3 is 15 amino acids. With V trimmed by 3 bases and J by 3 bases, 8 bases remained unmatched. The V gene's germline CDR1 is MDHEN and CDR2 SYDVKM. CDR3 region: CASSFGDRDLYEQYF. Here the CDR3 DNA reads TGTGCCAGCAGTTTTGGGGACAGAGACCTCTACGAGCAGTACTTC.

Only a few counts were recorded for this clone. This chain joins TRBV7-8 and TRBJ2-7, with 10 nucleotides matching TRBD1. Per germline, CDR1 SGHVS and CDR2 FQNEAQ. This CDR3 has 16 amino acids. The V and J ends lost 1 base and 4 bases, in that order; junction bases with no gene match: 7. The CDR3 is CASSLDLRQGAYEQYF. In DNA form, the CDR3 reads TGTGCCAGCAGCTTAGACTTGAGACAGGGGGCTTACGAGCAGTACTTC.

The chain combines TRBV7-2 with TRBJ2-7, with 8 nucleotides matching TRBD1. V shed 5 bases, J shed 12 bases, and the junction held 6 bases outside the gene matches. The CDR3 is 11 residues long. Germline CDR1 is SGHTA and CDR2 is FQGNSA. The CDR3 DNA follows: TGTGCCAGCAGCGGAGGGACAGGCTCGTACTTC. Translating it yields CASSGGTGSYF.

This chain connects TRBV30 to TRBJ2-3; D ambiguous. The germline V gene has CDR1 GTSNPN and CDR2 SVGIG (reference sequence). V gave up 7 bases and J gave up 1 base, with 12 bases separating them. The CDR3 is 13 residues long. This CDR3 reads CASRSRGTDTQYF. The CDR3 region has the DNA TGTGCCTCCCGCTCTCGAGGCACAGATACGCAGTATTTT.

This rearrangement joins TRBV29-1 to TRBJ2-1, with 7 bases lining up with TRBD1. V dropped 4 bases and J dropped 9; count of bases not matched to a gene: 9. The V gene's germline CDR1 is SQVTM and CDR2 ANQGSEA. The CDR3 length is 13 residues. The CDR3 DNA follows: TGCAGCGTTGGGGACAGAGGGCAAGGTGAGCAGTTCTTC. Amino acid sequence: CSVGDRGQGEQFF.

The chain is built from TRBV9 and TRBJ2-3; D unresolved. V shed 1 base and J shed 4 bases, with 10 bases lying between them. The germline gives CDR1 SGDLS, CDR2 YYNGEE. There are 14 residues in the CDR3. The CDR3 DNA reads as TGTGCCAGCAGCGTAACGTCGCATCCAGATACGCAGTATTTT. This translates into CASSVTSHPDTQYF.

This rearrangement joins TRBV10-2 to TRBJ1-1; TRBD1 aligns across 7 bases. The germline CDR1 and CDR2 sequences are WSHSY and SAAADI. This CDR3 region has 13 residues. The ends lost 6 bases at V and 0 bases at J; junction bases unmatched: 1. The CDR3 sequence: CASRGQVNTEAFF. The DNA for the CDR3 is TGCGCCAGCAGAGGACAGGTGAACACTGAAGCTTTCTTT.

This chain's CDR3 is CAISDRDRGINQPQHF. The CDR3 DNA sequence: TGTGCCATCAGTGACCGAGACAGGGGGATCAATCAGCCCCAGCATTTT. The chain combines TRBV10-3 with TRBJ1-5; 9 bases match TRBD1. This CDR3 comprises 16 residues. Trimming took 3 bases from V and 3 from J; bases not matched to a gene: 6. Germline CDR1 reads ENHRY; CDR2 reads SYGVKD.

The gene calls are TRBV7-3 and TRBJ1-4, with D hard to call. Trimming stripped 5 bases from V and 5 bases from J, with 21 bases between. The CDR3 runs 17 residues. Looked up from germline, CDR1 is SGHTA and CDR2 is FQGTGA. The CDR3 bases are TGTGCCAGCAGCCAGTACGAGACGACACTTGAAAATGAAAAACTGTTTTTT. Protein: CASSQYETTLENEKLFF.

V and J are TRBV11-3 and TRBJ2-3; D may be TRBD1 (6 bases). Germline V lookup: CDR1 SGHNT, CDR2 YENEEA. Trimming left V 1 base short and J 3 bases short, with 14 bases between. The CDR3 covers 16 residues. The CDR3: CASSLVGTRLTDTQYF. Written as DNA, the CDR3 is TGTGCCAGCAGCTTAGTTGGGACACGCCTAACAGATACGCAGTATTTT.

The V and J genes are TRBV9 and TRBJ2-3; the match to TRBD2 covers 7 bases. V was pared by 1 base and J by 0 bases, with 2 bases of the junction left unmatched. The CDR3 consists of 15 residues. Germline-derived CDR1 and CDR2 are SGDLS and YYNGEE. In DNA form, the CDR3 reads TGTGCCAGCAGCGTAAATAGCGGGAGCACAGATACGCAGTATTTT. Residues: CASSVNSGSTDTQYF. Using reference TRBV9 and TRBJ2-3 for the parts outside the CDR3, the full variable domain is DSGVTQTPKHLITATGQRVTLRCSPRSGDLSVYWYQQSLDQGLQFLIQYYNGEERAKGNILERFSAQQFPDLHSELNLSSLELGDSALYFCASSVNSGSTDTQYFGPGTRLTVL.

The chain carries TRBV19 and TRBJ2-7; D may be TRBD1 (6 bases). Trimming removed 2 bases from V and 2 bases from J, with 10 bases in between. CDR1 is LNHDA, CDR2 SQIVND, per germline (reference sequence). The CDR3 sequence is 14 residues long. DNA for the CDR3: TGTGCCAGTAGTATATTGGGGGCTACCTACGAGCAGTACTTC. It encodes CASSILGATYEQYF.

The genes are TRBV28 and TRBJ1-4; D is unresolved. V dropped 7 bases and J dropped 8 bases, with 23 bases sitting between them. The CDR3 runs 16 residues. Looked up from germline, CDR1 is MDHEN and CDR2 is SYDVKM. This chain's CDR3 is CASKLISGLPREKLFF. CDR3 nucleotides: TGTGCCAGCAAATTAATCTCGGGCCTCCCGCGGGAAAAACTGTTTTTT.